This T cell receptor (beta chain) comes out of a study of T cell responses to AZD1222 COVID-19 vaccine. Background on the study: The study pooled second doses at about 4 or about 12 weeks. Study observations and caveats: Reports indicate that nearly half of spike-specific TCRs are directed at unmutated variant regions. Females made up more of the donors, who were largely white British, and clonal diversity may have come out too low.

Assay used: immunoSEQ multiplex PCR; TCRdb lists only in-frame clones, some missing. This sample has roughly 70,000 clones, with about 85% found just once. Worth noting for this clone: Its target is not known.

The germline CDR1 and CDR2 sequences are ENHRY and SYGVKD. This CDR3 has 12 amino acids. V lost 10 bases and J lost 2, with 12 bases in between. This receptor was obtained from an adult in good health. Sequenced here: peripheral blood, sampled on day 0 of AZD1222 vaccination. The chain couples TRBV10-3 to TRBJ2-7; no firm D call. In nucleotides, the CDR3 is TGTGCCACCGGCAGCCTCACCTACGAGCAGTACTTC. Protein product: CATGSLTYEQYF.